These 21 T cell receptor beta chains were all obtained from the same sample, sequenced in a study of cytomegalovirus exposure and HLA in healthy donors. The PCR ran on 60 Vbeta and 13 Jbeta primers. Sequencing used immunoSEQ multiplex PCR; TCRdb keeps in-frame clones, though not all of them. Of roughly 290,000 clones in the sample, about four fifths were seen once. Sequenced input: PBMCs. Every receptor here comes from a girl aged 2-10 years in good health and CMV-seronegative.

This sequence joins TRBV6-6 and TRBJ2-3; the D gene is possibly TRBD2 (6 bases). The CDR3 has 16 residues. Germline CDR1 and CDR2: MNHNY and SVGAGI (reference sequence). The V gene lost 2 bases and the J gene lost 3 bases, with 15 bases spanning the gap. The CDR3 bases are TGTGCCAGCAGTTACCCGAGGCGGGAATGTACAGATACGCAGTATTTT. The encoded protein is CASSYPRRECTDTQYF.

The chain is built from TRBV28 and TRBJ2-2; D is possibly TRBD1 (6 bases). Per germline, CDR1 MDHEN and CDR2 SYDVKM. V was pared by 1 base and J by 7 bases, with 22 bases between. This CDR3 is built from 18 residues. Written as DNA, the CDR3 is TGTGCCAGCAGTTTATTAGTTGGGGGCAGGGTTTTTCACGGGGAGCTGTTTTTT. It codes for CASSLLVGGRVFHGELFF.

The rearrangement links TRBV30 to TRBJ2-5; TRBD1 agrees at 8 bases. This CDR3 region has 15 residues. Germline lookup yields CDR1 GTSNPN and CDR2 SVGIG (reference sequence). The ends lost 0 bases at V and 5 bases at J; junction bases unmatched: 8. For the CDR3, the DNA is TGTGCCTGGAGTGTACACCAGGGGGCGGGGGAGACCCAGTACTTC. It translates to CAWSVHQGAGETQYF.

The CDR3 spells CASSEGQGSEKLFF. CDR3 DNA: TGTGCCAGCAGTGAAGGGCAGGGAAGTGAAAAACTGTTTTTT. The chain couples TRBV6-1 to TRBJ1-4, with TRBD1 as a possible D gene (5 bases). This CDR3 is 14 amino acids long. Germline CDR1 MNHNS, CDR2 SASEGT. Trimming removed 1 base at V and 7 bases at J, with 10 bases between.

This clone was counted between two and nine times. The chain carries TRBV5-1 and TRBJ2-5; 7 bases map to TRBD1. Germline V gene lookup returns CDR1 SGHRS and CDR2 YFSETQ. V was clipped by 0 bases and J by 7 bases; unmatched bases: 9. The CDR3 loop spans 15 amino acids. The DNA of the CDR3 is TGCGCCAGCAGCTTGGATGGGACAGCAACCCGGACCCAGTACTTC. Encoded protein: CASSLDGTATRTQYF.

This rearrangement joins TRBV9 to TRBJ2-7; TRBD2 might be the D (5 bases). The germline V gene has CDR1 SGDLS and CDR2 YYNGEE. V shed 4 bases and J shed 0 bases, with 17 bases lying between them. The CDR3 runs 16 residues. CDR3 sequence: CASSPSEGTSSYEQYF. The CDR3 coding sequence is TGTGCCAGCAGCCCAAGTGAGGGAACAAGCTCCTACGAGCAGTACTTC.

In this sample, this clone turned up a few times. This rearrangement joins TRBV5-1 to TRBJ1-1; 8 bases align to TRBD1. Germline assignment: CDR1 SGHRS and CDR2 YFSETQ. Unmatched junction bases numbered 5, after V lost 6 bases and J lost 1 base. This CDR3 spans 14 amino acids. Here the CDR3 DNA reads TGCGCCAGCAACCTAGACAGGGGGAACACTGAAGCTTTCTTT. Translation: CASNLDRGNTEAFF. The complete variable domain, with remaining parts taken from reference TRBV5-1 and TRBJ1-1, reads KAGVTQTPRYLIKTRGQQVTLSCSPISGHRSVSWYQQTPGQGLQFLFEYFSETQRNKGNFPGRFSGRQFSNSRSEMNVSTLELGDSALYLCASNLDRGNTEAFFGQGTRLTVV.

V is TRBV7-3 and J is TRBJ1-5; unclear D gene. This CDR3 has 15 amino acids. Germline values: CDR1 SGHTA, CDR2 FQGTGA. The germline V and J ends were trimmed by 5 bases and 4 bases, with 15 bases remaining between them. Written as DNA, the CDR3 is TGTGCCAGCAGCGCAGGCCACCATTGGAATCAGCCCCAGCATTTT. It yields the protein CASSAGHHWNQPQHF.

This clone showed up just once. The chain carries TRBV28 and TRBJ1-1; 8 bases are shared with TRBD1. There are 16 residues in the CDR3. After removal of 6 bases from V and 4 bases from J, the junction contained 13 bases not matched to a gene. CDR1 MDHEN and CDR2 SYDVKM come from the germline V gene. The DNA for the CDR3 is TGTGCCAGCAGCGCCCCTTTGACAGGGGTGTCCACTGAAGCTTTCTTT. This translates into CASSAPLTGVSTEAFF.

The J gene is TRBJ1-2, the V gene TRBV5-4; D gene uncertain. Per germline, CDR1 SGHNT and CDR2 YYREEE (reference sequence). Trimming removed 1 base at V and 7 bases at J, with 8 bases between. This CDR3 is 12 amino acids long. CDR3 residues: CASSLPFSGYTF. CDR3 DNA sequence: TGTGCCAGCAGCTTGCCCTTCTCTGGCTACACCTTC.

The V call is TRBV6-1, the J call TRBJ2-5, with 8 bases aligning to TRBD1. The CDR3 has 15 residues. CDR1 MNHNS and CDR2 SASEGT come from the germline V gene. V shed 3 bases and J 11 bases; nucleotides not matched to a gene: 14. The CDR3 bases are TGTGCCAGCAGTGATGACGACAGGGGAAATGTCGTGCAGTACTTC. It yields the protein CASSDDDRGNVVQYF.

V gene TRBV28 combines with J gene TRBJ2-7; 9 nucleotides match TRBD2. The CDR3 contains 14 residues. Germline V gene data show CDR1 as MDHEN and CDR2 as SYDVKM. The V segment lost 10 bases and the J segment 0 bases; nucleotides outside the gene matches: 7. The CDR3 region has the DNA TGTGCCACCAGACTAGCGGCAAGCTCCTACGAGCAGTACTTC. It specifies CATRLAASSYEQYF.

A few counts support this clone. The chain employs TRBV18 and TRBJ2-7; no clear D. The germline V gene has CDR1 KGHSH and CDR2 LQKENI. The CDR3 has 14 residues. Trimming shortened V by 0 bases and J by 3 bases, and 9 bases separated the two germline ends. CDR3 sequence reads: CASSPPAVNYEQYF. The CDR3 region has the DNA TGTGCCAGCTCACCACCGGCGGTGAACTACGAGCAGTACTTC. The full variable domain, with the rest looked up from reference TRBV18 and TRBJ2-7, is NAGVMQNPRHLVRRRGQEARLRCSPMKGHSHVYWYRQLPEEGLKFMVYLQKENIIDESGMPKERFSAEFPKEGPSILRIQQVVRGDSAAYFCASSPPAVNYEQYFGPGTRLTVT.

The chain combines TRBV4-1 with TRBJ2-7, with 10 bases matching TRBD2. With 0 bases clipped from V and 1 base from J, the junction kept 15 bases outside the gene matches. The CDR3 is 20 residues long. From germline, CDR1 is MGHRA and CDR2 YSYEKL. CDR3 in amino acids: CASSQELGLATEYFSYEQYF. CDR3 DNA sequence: TGCGCCAGCAGCCAAGAGCTGGGACTAGCGACCGAATACTTTTCCTACGAGCAGTACTTC.

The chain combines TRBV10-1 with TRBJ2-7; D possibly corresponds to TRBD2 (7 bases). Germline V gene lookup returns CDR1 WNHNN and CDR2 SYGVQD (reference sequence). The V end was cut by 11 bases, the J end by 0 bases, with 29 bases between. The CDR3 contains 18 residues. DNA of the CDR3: TGCGCCGCAACCAAAGGGGAACAGGGCGGGGGCCTCTCCTACGAGCAGTACTTC. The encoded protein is CAATKGEQGGGLSYEQYF.

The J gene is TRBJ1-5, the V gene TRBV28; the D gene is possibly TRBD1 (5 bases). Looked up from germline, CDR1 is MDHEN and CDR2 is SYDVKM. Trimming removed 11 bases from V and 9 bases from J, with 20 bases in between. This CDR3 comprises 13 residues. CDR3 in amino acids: CAVGRVLDRPQHF. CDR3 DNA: TGTGCCGTGGGCAGGGTCCTCGATCGGCCCCAGCATTTT.

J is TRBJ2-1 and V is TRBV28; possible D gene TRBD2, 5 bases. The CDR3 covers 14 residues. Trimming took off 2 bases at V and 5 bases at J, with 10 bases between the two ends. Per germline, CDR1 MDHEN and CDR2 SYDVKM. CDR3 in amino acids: CASSLRSSHNEQFF. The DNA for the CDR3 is TGTGCCAGCAGTTTAAGATCTAGCCACAATGAGCAGTTCTTC.

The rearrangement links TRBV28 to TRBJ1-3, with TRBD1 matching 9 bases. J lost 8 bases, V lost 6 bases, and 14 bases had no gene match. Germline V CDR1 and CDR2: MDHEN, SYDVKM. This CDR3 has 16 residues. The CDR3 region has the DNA TGTGCCAGCAGGTCCCCGGGACAGGGCCTATCGGACACCATATATTTT. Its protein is CASRSPGQGLSDTIYF.

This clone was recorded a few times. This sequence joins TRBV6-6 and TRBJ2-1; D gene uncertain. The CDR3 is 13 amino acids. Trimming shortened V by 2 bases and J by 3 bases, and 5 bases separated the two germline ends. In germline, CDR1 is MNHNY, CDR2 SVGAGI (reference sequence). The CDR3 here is CASSYGLYNEQFF. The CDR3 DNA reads TGTGCCAGCAGTTACGGGCTCTACAATGAGCAGTTCTTC.

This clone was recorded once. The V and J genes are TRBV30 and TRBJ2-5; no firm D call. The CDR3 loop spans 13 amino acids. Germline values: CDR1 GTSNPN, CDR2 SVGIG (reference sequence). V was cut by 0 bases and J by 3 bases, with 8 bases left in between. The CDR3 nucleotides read TGTGCCTGGAGTGTACTATCTGAAGAGACCCAGTACTTC. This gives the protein CAWSVLSEETQYF. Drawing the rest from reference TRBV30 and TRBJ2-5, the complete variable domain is SQTIHQWPATLVQPVGSPLSLECTVEGTSNPNLYWYRQAAGRGLQLLFYSVGIGQISSEVPQNLSASRPQDRQFILSSKKLLLSDSGFYLCAWSVLSEETQYFGPGTRLLVL.

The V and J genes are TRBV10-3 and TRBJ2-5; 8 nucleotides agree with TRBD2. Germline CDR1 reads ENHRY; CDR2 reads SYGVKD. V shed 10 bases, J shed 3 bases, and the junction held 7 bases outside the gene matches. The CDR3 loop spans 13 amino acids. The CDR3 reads CANPGLEEETQYF. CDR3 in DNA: TGTGCCAACCCGGGACTAGAGGAAGAGACCCAGTACTTC.